The present T cell receptor beta chain was sequenced within a study of Ad26.COV2.S vaccination and SARS-CoV-2 variants. Trimming removed 7 bases from V and 0 bases from J, with 11 bases in between. Germline V gene data show CDR1 as MNHEY and CDR2 as SVGAGI. The CDR3 has 14 residues. Generated by immunoSEQ multiplex PCR, the TCRdb table keeps only in-frame clones and is missing some. The repertoire holds approximately 350,000 clones, with around 86% as singletons. Treatment meaning: over 15 received Ad26.COV2.S at low or high dose, single or two shots; about 5 received placebo; per-sample allocation not given. Following the first vaccine or placebo injection, samples were taken on day 63.

The sequences come from peripheral blood, collected in a trial of Ad26.COV2.S vaccine versus placebo. The rearrangement links TRBV6-5 to TRBJ2-3; no definite D call. This receptor was obtained from a person aged 18-65 years who received the Ad26.COV2.S COVID-19 vaccine or a placebo. The CDR3 coding sequence is TGTGCCAGCAACAGTCTACATAGCACAGATACGCAGTATTTT. This gives the protein CASNSLHSTDTQYF.